This TCR beta chain is from a study of T cell responses to AZD1222 COVID-19 vaccine. Study results and caveats: Clonal diversity was possibly underestimated, and white British individuals and females predominated among donors.

The CDR3 is 11 residues long. V shed 1 base and J shed 7 bases, with 1 base lying between them. In germline, CDR1 is LGHDT, CDR2 YNNKEL (reference sequence). Regarding this clone: Its antigen is not known.

The data were produced by immunoSEQ multiplex PCR, yet TCRdb's version contains in-frame clones alone and is incomplete. The sample consists of fewer than 200,000 clones, around 85% of them appearing once. The source is an adult who received the AZD1222 COVID-19 vaccine. The sample was peripheral blood, taken 28 days after the second AZD1222 dose. This rearrangement joins TRBV3-1 (or the pseudogene TRBV3-2) to TRBJ2-2; D uncertain. As DNA, the CDR3 is TGTGCCAGCAGCCAAGGCGGGGAGCTGTTTTTT. Translation: CASSQGGELFF.